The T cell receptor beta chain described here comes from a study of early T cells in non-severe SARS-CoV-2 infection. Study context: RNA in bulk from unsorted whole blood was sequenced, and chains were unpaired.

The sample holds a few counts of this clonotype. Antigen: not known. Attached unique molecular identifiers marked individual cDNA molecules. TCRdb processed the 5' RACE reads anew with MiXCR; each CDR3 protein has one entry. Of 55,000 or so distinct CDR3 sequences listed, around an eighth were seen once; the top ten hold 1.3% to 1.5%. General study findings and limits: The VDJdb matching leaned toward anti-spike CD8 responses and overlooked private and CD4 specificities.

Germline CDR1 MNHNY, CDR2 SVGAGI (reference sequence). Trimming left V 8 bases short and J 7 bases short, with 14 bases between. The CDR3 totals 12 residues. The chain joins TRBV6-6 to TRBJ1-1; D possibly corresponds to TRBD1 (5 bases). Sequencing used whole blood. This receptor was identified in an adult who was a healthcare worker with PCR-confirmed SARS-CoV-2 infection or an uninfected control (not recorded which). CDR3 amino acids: CASRDPRGEAFF. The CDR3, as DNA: TGTGCCAGCCGGGACCCGCGCGGTGAAGCTTTCTTT.